This T cell receptor (beta chain) was sequenced in a study of T cell changes during pregnancy in multiple sclerosis. Only in-frame clones appear in the TCRdb table, and some are missing; sequencing was by immunoSEQ multiplex PCR. The top ten clones hold 1.4% of a sample with 55,000 to 65,000 clones, just under 95% of them seen once. The clonotype comes from a female donor with multiple sclerosis, enrolled in a pregnancy study. Sequences were derived from peripheral blood, sampled in the second trimester of pregnancy.

The CDR3 sequence: CAWSPGLAGGTDTQYF. The DNA for the CDR3 is TGTGCCTGGAGTCCCGGACTAGCGGGGGGTACAGATACGCAGTATTTT. The chain uses TRBV30 and TRBJ2-3; TRBD2 matches 14 bases. Per the germline V gene, CDR1 is GTSNPN and CDR2 is SVGIG (reference sequence). The V segment lost 2 bases and the J segment 3 bases; nucleotides outside the gene matches: 4. CDR3 length: 16 residues.